This T cell receptor (beta chain) was recorded in a study of metastatic and nonmetastatic thyroid tumors. Background on the study: Across blood and tumor or nodule tissue, repertoires from malignant and benign thyroid patients were compared with one another.

Authors' processing steps: Building a distant-metastasis classifier for papillary thyroid cancer drew on CDR3 differences across clinicopathological groups. TCRdb re-analyzed the PCR reads using MiXCR. TCRdb, rather than the study authors, made the V and J calls. The profile shows 65,000 to 70,000 clones, 14% of them singletons. None of the patients had undergone any treatment ahead of thyroid surgery. This clone was seen many times. Its target is unknown. General study results and limits: It was reportedly found that TCR beta diversity was significantly higher in malignant thyroid tumors than in benign nodules, a difference seen in both blood and tumor samples.

In germline, CDR1 is LGHNA, CDR2 YNFKEQ. The CDR3 has 13 amino acids. V was pared by 2 bases and J by 1 base, with 5 bases between. This rearrangement joins TRBV4-2 to TRBJ2-5, with D unresolved. This sequence was found in a male donor with papillary thyroid cancer or a benign thyroid nodule (not recorded which). Some clones in this sample may be carry-over from other donors' samples. Sequenced input: blood. CDR3 sequence reads: CASSQLFQETQYF. In nucleotides, the CDR3 is TGTGCCAGCAGCCAATTATTCCAAGAGACCCAGTACTTC.